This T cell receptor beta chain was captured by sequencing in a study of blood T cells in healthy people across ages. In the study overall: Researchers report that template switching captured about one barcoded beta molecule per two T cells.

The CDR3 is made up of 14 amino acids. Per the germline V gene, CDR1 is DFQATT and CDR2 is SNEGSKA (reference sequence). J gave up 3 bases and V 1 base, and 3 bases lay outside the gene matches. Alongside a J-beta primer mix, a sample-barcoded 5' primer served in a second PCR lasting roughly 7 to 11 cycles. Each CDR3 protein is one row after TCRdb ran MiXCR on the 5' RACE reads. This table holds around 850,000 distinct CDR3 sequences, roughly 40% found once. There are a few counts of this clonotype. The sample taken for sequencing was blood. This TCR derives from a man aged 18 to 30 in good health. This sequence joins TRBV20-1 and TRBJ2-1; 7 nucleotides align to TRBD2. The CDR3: CSARAASGYNEQFF. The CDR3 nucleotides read TGCAGTGCTAGAGCGGCTAGCGGCTACAATGAGCAGTTCTTC.